These 10 T cell receptor beta chains originate from one sample sequenced in a study of T-cell reconstitution after alpha-beta-depleted transplantation in children. Preparation of the TCRbeta library involved a method that used unique molecular identifiers. MiXCR, applied by TCRdb to the PCR reads, yields one record per CDR3 protein. The table shows about 360,000 distinct CDR3 sequences, with roughly 14% occurring only once. Sequenced material: PBMCs, taken from the stem cell graft. The origin of the receptors is a human donor who donated a stem cell graft to a child with Fanconi anemia.

The chain is built from TRBV5-1 and TRBJ2-5, with 8 bases aligning to TRBD1. In germline, CDR1 is SGHRS, CDR2 YFSETQ. CDR3 size: 15 residues. Trimming cost V 4 bases and J 4 bases; bases outside gene matches: 9. This chain's CDR3 is CASSPSDRAIETQYF. The CDR3 DNA reads TGCGCCAGCAGCCCCTCGGACAGGGCGATAGAGACCCAGTACTTC.

This clonotype was recorded a few times. The chain is built from TRBV20-1 and TRBJ2-5; D is ambiguous. V dropped 6 bases and J dropped 5 bases, with 16 bases sitting between them. The CDR3 loop spans 13 amino acids. Germline V gives CDR1 DFQATT, CDR2 SNEGSKA (reference sequence). DNA of the CDR3: TGCAGTGCCGAGCATCCGAGTCGGGAGACCCAGTACTTC. It encodes CSAEHPSRETQYF.

The chain has TRBV10-2 and TRBJ2-7; 8 positions agree with TRBD1. V was pared by 5 bases and J by 3 bases, with 6 bases of the junction left unmatched. Germline lookup yields CDR1 WSHSY and CDR2 SAAADI. The CDR3 contains 14 residues. CDR3 nucleotides: TGCGCCAGCAGTAACGACAGGGGTGGCTACGAGCAGTACTTC. Its translation is CASSNDRGGYEQYF.

This clonotype appeared many times. The V call is TRBV5-1, the J call TRBJ2-1; D may be TRBD1 (6 bases). This CDR3 has 16 amino acids. V was clipped by 3 bases and J by 2 bases, with 15 bases between them. Germline CDR1 is SGHRS and CDR2 is YFSETQ. CDR3 sequence reads: CASSYQGSGPYNEQFF. As DNA, the CDR3 is TGCGCCAGCAGCTACCAGGGGTCCGGCCCCTACAATGAGCAGTTCTTC.

The sample holds many counts of this clonotype. This chain joins TRBV4-1 and TRBJ1-4, with 10 bases that match TRBD1. Losses at the gene ends were 1 base for V and 11 bases for J; bases not matched to a gene: 10. Germline V gene lookup returns CDR1 MGHRA and CDR2 YSYEKL. The CDR3 consists of 16 residues. For the CDR3, the DNA is TGCGCCAGCAGCCAAGTAGGCCGGGACAGGGGAGTTAAACTGTTTTTT. Translating it yields CASSQVGRDRGVKLFF.

In its sample, this clonotype was seen a few times. The chain recombines TRBV18 with TRBJ1-5, with D possibly TRBD1 on 5 matching bases. Deletions cut 6 bases from V and 4 bases from J, with 10 bases between. The V gene's germline CDR1 is KGHSH and CDR2 LQKENI. The CDR3 runs to 13 residues. CDR3 protein: CASSSTENQPQHF. CDR3 bases: TGTGCCAGCTCGTCGACAGAAAATCAGCCCCAGCATTTT.

The chain is built from TRBV20-1 and TRBJ2-7; 7 nucleotides agree with TRBD2. The germline V gene has CDR1 DFQATT and CDR2 SNEGSKA (reference sequence). The CDR3 is made up of 11 amino acids. J lost 6 bases, V lost 6 bases, and 5 bases had no gene match. The CDR3 DNA sequence: TGCAGTGCGCGACTAGCAGGCGAGCAGTACGTC. It specifies CSARLAGEQYV.

This chain links TRBV5-5 with TRBJ2-2, with 8 bases matching TRBD2. Germline CDR1 and CDR2: SGHKS and YYEKEE (reference sequence). The V gene end was trimmed by 0 bases and the J gene end by 3 bases; junction bases not matched to a gene: 4. The CDR3 runs 16 residues. The CDR3 DNA reads as TGTGCCAGCAGCTTGGATGGTAGCGGGGACACCGGGGAGCTGTTTTTT. Its translation: CASSLDGSGDTGELFF.

This clonotype showed up just a few times. The rearrangement uses TRBV5-1 and TRBJ1-3, with a weak D call TRBD1 (5 bases). The CDR3 is 15 amino acids. The germline V gene encodes CDR1 SGHRS and CDR2 YFSETQ. The V gene lost 2 bases and the J gene lost 3 bases, with 12 bases spanning the gap. This CDR3 is CASSLDGAFGNTIYF. Here the CDR3 DNA reads TGCGCCAGCAGCTTAGACGGGGCGTTTGGAAACACCATATATTTT.

The sample holds many counts of this clonotype. This chain uses TRBV4-2 with TRBJ2-1, with no clear D. There are 13 residues in the CDR3. Trimming left V 4 bases short and J 9 bases short, with 13 bases between. Germline-derived CDR1 and CDR2 are LGHNA and YNFKEQ. The CDR3 protein is CASSLDYSTEQFF. The CDR3 coding sequence is TGTGCCAGCAGCCTAGATTACAGTACTGAGCAGTTCTTC.